Following are 7 T cell receptor beta chains from one sample sequenced in a study of metastatic and nonmetastatic thyroid tumors (dated by TCRdb to between 2020 and 2021). None of the patients had been given any treatment before thyroid surgery. To prepare the library, PCR was applied. Sequenced on an Illumina HiSeq 4000. The public reads were reprocessed in TCRdb via fastp at Q25 and MiXCR, keeping in-frame beta chains. The sample profile shows 25,000 to 30,000 clones; 20% to 25% of them were found once. The top ten hold roughly 24% of the sample. Sequencing was performed on blood. These receptors were collected from a male donor with papillary thyroid cancer or a benign thyroid nodule (not recorded which). Some clones in this sample may be carry-over from other donors' samples.

This clone was recorded many times. This rearrangement joins TRBV24-1 to TRBJ2-3, with 7 nucleotides matching TRBD2. CDR1 is KGHDR and CDR2 is SFDVKD in the germline V gene. V dropped 4 bases and J dropped 8; count of bases not matched to a gene: 5. The CDR3 consists of 13 residues. The CDR3 bases are TGTGCCACCAGTGACGGACTAGTGTTTACGCAGTATTTT. It translates to CATSDGLVFTQYF.

The sample holds many counts of this clone. The V gene is TRBV7-3, the J gene TRBJ1-2, with D hard to call. The CDR3 spans 13 residues. The V and J ends lost 1 base and 6 bases respectively, with 9 bases between them. Germline V lookup: CDR1 SGHTA, CDR2 FQGTGA. The CDR3, as DNA: TGTGCCAGCAGCTTAATGGGTCTCGATGGCTACACCTTC. Encoded protein: CASSLMGLDGYTF.

The sample holds many counts of this clone. The V gene is TRBV6-5, the J gene TRBJ1-1, with D unresolved. CDR3 length: 14 residues. Looked up from germline, CDR1 is MNHEY and CDR2 is SVGAGI. V was shortened by 0 bases and J by 2 bases, with 7 bases between the two germline ends. CDR3 in DNA: TGTGCCAGCAGTTACTCGGGCGCAAACACTGAAGCTTTCTTT. It yields the protein CASSYSGANTEAFF.

This clone was detected a few times. One junction end does not reproduce the germline sequence, and a read error may be involved. The genes are TRBV19 and TRBJ2-7, with D possibly matching TRBD1 (6 bases). This CDR3 has 14 amino acids. CDR1 is LNHDA and CDR2 is SQIVND in the germline V gene (reference sequence). In DNA, the CDR3 is TGTGCCAGTAGCCGGGACATGGAACCCTATGAGCAGTACTTC. Protein product: CASSRDMEPYEQYF.

This clone was found many times. A read error is possible here, since a much larger clone lies one base away. The sample holds other DNA sequences that translate to the same CDR3. V is TRBV9 and J is TRBJ1-5, with 8 bases that match TRBD1. The CDR3 loop spans 14 amino acids. CDR1 is SGDLS and CDR2 is YYNGEE in the germline V gene. Here the CDR3 DNA reads TGCGCCAGCAACAACGCAGGGGGCGATCAGCCCCAGCATTTT. Translated, it gives CASNNAGGDQPQHF.

This clone has a handful of counts. The chain combines TRBV6-5 with TRBJ2-5; D is ambiguous. CDR1 is MNHEY, CDR2 SVGAGI, per germline. The length of the CDR3 is 16 residues. Trimming took off 3 bases at V and 2 bases at J, with 16 bases between the two ends. The CDR3 bases are TGTGCCAGCAGTTATACGTGGTCTCAGCTACAAGAGACCCAGTACTTC. Its translation is CASSYTWSQLQETQYF.

The V gene is TRBV7-3, the J gene TRBJ1-1; no firm D call. Trimming removed 2 bases from V and 3 bases from J, with 7 bases in between. The CDR3 spans 13 residues. Germline V gives CDR1 SGHTA, CDR2 FQGTGA. CDR3 loop: CASSLGIDTEAFF. The CDR3 bases are TGTGCCAGCAGCTTAGGGATTGACACTGAAGCTTTCTTT.